This TCR beta chain is from a study of T cell responses to AZD1222 COVID-19 vaccine. Study at large: Pooled samples include second doses given at about 4 or 12 weeks.

Repertoires were generated with immunoSEQ multiplex PCR, while TCRdb's copy carries only in-frame clones and drops some. The sample has 90,000 to 100,000 clones, about 90% seen once. This CDR3 has 15 residues. V lost 0 bases and J lost 2, with 11 bases in between. Germline V CDR1 and CDR2: SGHDT, YYEEEE. On this clone: Its matching antigen is unknown.

Overall study results and limits: The reported proportion of spike-specific TCRs targeting unmutated variant regions was nearly half. Only 5 or 6 people who got AZD1222 tested seropositive at baseline. Two AZD1222 doses significantly raised spike-specific TCR breadth and depth over controls.

This chain links TRBV5-6 with TRBJ1-2, with D perhaps TRBD1 (6 bases). The material was peripheral blood, obtained on day 0 of AZD1222 vaccination. This TCR was recovered from an adult in good health. Here the CDR3 DNA reads TGTGCCAGCAGCTTGGGCCAGGGGTTCAACTATGGCTACACCTTC. Protein: CASSLGQGFNYGYTF.